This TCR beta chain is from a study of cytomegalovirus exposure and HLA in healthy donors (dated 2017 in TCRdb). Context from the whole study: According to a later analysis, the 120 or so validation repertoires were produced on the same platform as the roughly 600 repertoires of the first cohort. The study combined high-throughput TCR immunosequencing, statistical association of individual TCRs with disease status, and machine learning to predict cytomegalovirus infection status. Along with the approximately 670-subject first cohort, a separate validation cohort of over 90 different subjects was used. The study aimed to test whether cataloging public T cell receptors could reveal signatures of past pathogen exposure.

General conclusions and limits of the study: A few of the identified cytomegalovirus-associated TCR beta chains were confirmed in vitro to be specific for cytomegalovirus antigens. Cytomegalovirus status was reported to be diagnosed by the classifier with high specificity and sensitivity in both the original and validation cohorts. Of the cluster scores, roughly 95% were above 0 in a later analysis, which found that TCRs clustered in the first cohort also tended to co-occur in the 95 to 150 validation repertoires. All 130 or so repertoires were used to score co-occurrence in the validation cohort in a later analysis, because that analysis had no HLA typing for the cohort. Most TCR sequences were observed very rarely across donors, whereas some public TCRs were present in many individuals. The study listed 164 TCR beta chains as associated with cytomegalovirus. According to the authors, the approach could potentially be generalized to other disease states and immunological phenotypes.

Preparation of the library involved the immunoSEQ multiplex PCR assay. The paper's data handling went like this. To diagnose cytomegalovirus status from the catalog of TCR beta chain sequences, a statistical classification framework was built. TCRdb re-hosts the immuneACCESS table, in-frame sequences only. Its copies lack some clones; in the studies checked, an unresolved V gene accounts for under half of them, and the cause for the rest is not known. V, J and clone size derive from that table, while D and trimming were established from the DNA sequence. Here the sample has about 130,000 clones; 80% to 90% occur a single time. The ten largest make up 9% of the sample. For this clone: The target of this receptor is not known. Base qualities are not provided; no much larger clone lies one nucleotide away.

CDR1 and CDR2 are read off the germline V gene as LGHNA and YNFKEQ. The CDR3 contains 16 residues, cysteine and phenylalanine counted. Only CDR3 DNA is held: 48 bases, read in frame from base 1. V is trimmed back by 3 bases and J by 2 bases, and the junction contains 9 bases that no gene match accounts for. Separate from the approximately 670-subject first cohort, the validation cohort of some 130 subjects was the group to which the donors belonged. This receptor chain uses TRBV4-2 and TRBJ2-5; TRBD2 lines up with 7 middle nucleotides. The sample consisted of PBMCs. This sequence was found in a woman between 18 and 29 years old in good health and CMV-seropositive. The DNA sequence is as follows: TGTGCCAGCAGCCAGGGGGAGGGCGGATTACAAGAGACCCAGTACTTC. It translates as CASSQGEGGLQETQYF.